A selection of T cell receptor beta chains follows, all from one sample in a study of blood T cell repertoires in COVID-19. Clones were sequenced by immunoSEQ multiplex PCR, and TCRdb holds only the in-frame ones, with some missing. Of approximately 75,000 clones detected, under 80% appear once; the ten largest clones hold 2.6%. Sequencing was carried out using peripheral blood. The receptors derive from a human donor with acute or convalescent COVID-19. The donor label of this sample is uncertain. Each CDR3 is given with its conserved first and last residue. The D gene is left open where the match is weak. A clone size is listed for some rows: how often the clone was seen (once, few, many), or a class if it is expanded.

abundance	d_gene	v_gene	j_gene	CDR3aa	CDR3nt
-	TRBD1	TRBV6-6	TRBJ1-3	CASSYSPGQGGSIYF	TGTGCCAGCAGTTACTCACCGGGACAGGGGGGTTCCATATATTTT
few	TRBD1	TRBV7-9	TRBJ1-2	CASSPGQGEGGYTF	TGTGCCAGCAGCCCCGGACAGGGGGAGGGTGGCTACACCTTC
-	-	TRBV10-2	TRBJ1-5	CASRSHGLDQPQHF	TGCGCCAGCAGGAGTCACGGTTTGGATCAGCCCCAGCATTTT
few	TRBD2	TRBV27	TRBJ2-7	CASSPLISGRLSYEQYF	TGTGCCAGCAGTCCCCTAATTAGCGGGAGGTTATCCTACGAGCAGTACTTC
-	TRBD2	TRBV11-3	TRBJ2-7	CASSRPGLDTEQYF	TGTGCCAGCAGTCGACCGGGACTAGATACCGAGCAGTACTTC
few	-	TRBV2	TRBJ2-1	CASNYATSYNEQFF	TGTGCCAGCAACTATGCTACTTCCTACAATGAGCAGTTCTTC
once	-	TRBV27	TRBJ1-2	CASSISRDIPPSTYTF	TGTGCCAGCAGCATAAGCCGGGACATACCTCCTAGTACCTACACCTTC
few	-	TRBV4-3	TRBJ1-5	CASSPGWGNQPQHF	TGCGCCAGCAGCCCAGGGTGGGGCAATCAGCCCCAGCATTTT
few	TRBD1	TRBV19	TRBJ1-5	CASTPDRVSRQPQHF	TGTGCCAGTACCCCGGACAGGGTTAGCCGTCAGCCCCAGCATTTT
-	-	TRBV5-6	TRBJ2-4	CASSFRLGGIQYF	TGTGCCAGCAGCTTCCGTCTAGGGGGCATTCAGTACTTC
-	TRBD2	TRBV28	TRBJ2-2	CASTTGGGELFF	TGTGCCAGCACCACGGGCGGGGGAGAGCTGTTTTTT
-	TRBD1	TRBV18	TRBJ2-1	CASSPAGTGGADEQFF	TGTGCCAGCTCACCCGCCGGGACAGGGGGCGCGGATGAGCAGTTCTTC
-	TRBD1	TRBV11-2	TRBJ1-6	CASSLGWDRNSPLHF	TGTGCCAGCAGCTTAGGGTGGGACAGGAATTCACCCCTCCACTTT
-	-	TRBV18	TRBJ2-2	CASSPLEGRMIAGELFF	TGTGCCAGCTCACCATTGGAGGGGAGAATGATCGCCGGGGAGCTGTTTTTT
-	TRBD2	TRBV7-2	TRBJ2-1	CASSHGHGLAEDNEQFF	TGTGCCAGCAGCCATGGTCATGGACTAGCGGAGGACAATGAGCAGTTCTTC
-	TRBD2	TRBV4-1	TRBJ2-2	CASSPLGGLAATGELFF	TGCGCCAGCAGCCCACTGGGGGGACTAGCGGCCACCGGGGAGCTGTTTTTT
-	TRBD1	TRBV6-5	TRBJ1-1	CASTLDRGGTEAFF	TGTGCCAGCACTTTGGACAGGGGTGGGACTGAAGCTTTCTTT
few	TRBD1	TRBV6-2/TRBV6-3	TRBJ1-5	CASSGTGARGPQHF	TGTGCCAGCAGCGGGACAGGGGCCAGGGGGCCCCAGCATTTT
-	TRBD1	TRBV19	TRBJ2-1	CASSIKAGGQGDNEQFF	TGTGCCAGTAGTATTAAGGCAGGGGGACAGGGGGACAATGAGCAGTTCTTC
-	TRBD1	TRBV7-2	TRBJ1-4	CASRVQGAREKLFF	TGTGCCAGCAGAGTGCAGGGGGCGCGAGAAAAACTGTTTTTT
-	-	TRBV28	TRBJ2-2	CASSPGAGELFF	TGTGCCAGCAGCCCAGGGGCCGGGGAGCTGTTTTTT
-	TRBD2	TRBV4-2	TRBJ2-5	CASSQEGSGGYQETQYF	TGTGCCAGCAGCCAAGAAGGTAGCGGGGGGTACCAAGAGACCCAGTACTTC
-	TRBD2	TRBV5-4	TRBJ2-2	CASSRLAGEVGELFF	TGTGCCAGCAGCCGACTAGCGGGAGAGGTCGGGGAGCTGTTTTTT
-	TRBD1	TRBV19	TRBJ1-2	CASTAGTGNYGYTF	TGTGCCAGTACTGCCGGGACAGGGAACTATGGCTACACCTTC
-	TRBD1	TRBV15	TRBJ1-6	CATRPGQGLGSSPLHF	TGTGCCACCAGACCTGGACAGGGGCTGGGAAGTTCACCCCTCCACTTT
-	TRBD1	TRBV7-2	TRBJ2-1	CASSLVQGATYNEQFF	TGTGCCAGCAGCTTAGTTCAGGGGGCCACCTACAATGAGCAGTTCTTC
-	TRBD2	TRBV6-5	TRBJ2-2	CASSYILAGGTGELFF	TGTGCCAGCAGTTACATACTAGCGGGGGGTACCGGGGAGCTGTTTTTT
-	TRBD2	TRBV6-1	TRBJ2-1	CASSEVAGVWKNEQFF	TGTGCCAGCAGTGAAGTGGCGGGAGTATGGAAGAATGAGCAGTTCTTC
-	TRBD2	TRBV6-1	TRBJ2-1	CASSDRTSGFMDNEQFF	TGTGCCAGCAGTGATCGGACTAGCGGGTTCATGGACAATGAGCAGTTCTTC
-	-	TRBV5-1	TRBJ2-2	CASSSQTPEVHGELFF	TGCGCCAGCAGCTCCCAAACCCCTGAGGTTCACGGGGAGCTGTTTTTT
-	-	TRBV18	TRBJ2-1	CASSPPVATNNEQFF	TGTGCCAGCTCACCCCCCGTAGCGACGAACAATGAGCAGTTCTTC
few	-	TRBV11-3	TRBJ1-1	CASSLSADTEAFF	TGTGCCAGCAGCTTAAGCGCGGACACTGAAGCTTTCTTT
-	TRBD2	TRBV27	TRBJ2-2	CASSRLTSGGVSGELFF	TGTGCCAGCTCCCGACTCACTAGCGGGGGTGTCTCCGGGGAGCTGTTTTTT
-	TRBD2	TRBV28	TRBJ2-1	CASSLTGGMNNEQFF	TGTGCCAGCAGTTTAACCGGGGGGATGAACAATGAGCAGTTCTTC
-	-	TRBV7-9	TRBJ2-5	CAPGEVEETQYF	TGTGCCCCAGGGGAAGTGGAGGAGACCCAGTACTTC
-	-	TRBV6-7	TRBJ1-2	CASSNPQREAYGYTF	TGTGCCAGCAGTAACCCTCAGAGGGAGGCCTATGGCTACACCTTC
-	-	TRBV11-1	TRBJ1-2	CASSLAGNYGYTF	TGTGCCAGCAGCTTGGCGGGTAACTATGGCTACACCTTC
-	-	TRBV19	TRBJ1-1	CASSIIAGEAFF	TGTGCCAGTAGTATAATTGCAGGGGAAGCTTTCTTT
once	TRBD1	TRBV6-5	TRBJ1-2	CASSQTGNYGYTF	TGTGCCAGCAGCCAGACAGGGAACTATGGCTACACCTTC
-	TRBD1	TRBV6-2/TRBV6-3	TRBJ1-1	CASSRDRVIAEAFF	TGTGCCAGCAGCCGGGACAGGGTAATCGCTGAAGCTTTCTTT
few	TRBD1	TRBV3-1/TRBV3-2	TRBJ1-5	CASSQDRVRGSNQPQHF	TGTGCCAGCAGCCAAGATCGAGTCAGGGGGAGCAATCAGCCCCAGCATTTT
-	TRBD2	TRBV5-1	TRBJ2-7	CASLLPGLAGVHRHEQYF	TGCGCCAGCCTTCTGCCGGGACTAGCGGGAGTTCATCGGCACGAGCAGTACTTC